This entry is about one TCR beta chain. This clone was observed a few times. Its antigen remains unidentified. Base quality data are lacking; no much larger clone is found one base away. V and J are truncated by 5 bases and 1 base respectively, leaving an intervening sequence of 18 bases. Counted from cysteine to phenylalanine, this CDR3 has 15 amino acids. The retained sequence is limited to the CDR3, 45 bases, with the frame set at the first base. From the germline V gene (reference sequence), CDR1 is GTSNPN and CDR2 is SVGIG. The data derive from a study of identifying expanded T cells in peripheral blood (dated 2019 in TCRdb). Concerning the study at large: Four technical replicates, made by sequencing separate aliquots from the same pool of genomic DNA, were compared pairwise. Overall study outcomes, separate from this receptor: Across all healthy-donor time intervals, the beta-binomial model significantly cut both the number of clones called differentially abundant and the false-positive rate. Approximately 1.2 differentially abundant clones were flagged by the binomial model between technical replicates, whereas about 15 and 18 were flagged over around two weeks and four weeks, respectively. The authors expected that biological variance in healthy repertoires might rise further over much longer intervals, such as months to years. Across all healthy donors, variance in clone template counts between approximately two-week samples was found to increase significantly with total template count.

TCRbeta CDR3 regions were profiled with the immunoSEQ Assay using bias-controlled multiplex PCR amplification of genomic DNA. Regarding the original processing steps: To quantify the absolute abundance of each unique TCRbeta CDR3 region, the sequences were collapsed and filtered. Two models were used to test differential abundance: a binomial model (Fisher-equivalent) and a beta-binomial model that adds time-dependent variance fitted from healthy donors. Clones with fewer than 5 combined templates were removed, and differential abundance was called for clones with a Benjamini-Hochberg FDR below 0.01. Using the form v = (b*log(k)+a)^2, the beta-binomial variance was modeled as a function of the total template count across the two samples. Sourced from immuneACCESS, this table was stored by TCRdb with only in-frame sequences that have V and J called. A share of the clones is absent; for the studies checked, an unresolved V gene accounts for under half, and the remainder has no known explanation. That table gives V, J and clone size, and the DNA gave D and trimming. This sample gives about 63,000 clones in total; under 85% of them show up just once. The ten largest clones add up to 15% to 20% of the sample.

During the collection period, no immune events, such as infections, were documented for the healthy donors. Blood repertoires from healthy donors were used as a training cohort for calibrating time-dependent variance in a beta-binomial model of differential abundance of T-cell clones. The training cohort included around 10 healthy donors, of whom 3 were female and 7 were male. Donor ages ranged from roughly 25 to 65 years, with an average of about 40 years. Whole blood was collected from each healthy donor at three time points spaced two weeks apart and obtained from a commercial supplier. Genomic DNA was extracted from unsorted whole blood for immunosequencing.

This receptor was identified in a person between 18 and 70 years old in good health. Recombination joined TRBV30 with TRBJ2-7, with the D gene possibly TRBD1 or TRBD2, each one fitting 6 bases. The sequenced sample consisted of blood. The CDR3: CAWGGRGWRSYEQYF. The sequenced DNA is TGTGCCTGGGGGGGGCGAGGTTGGAGGTCCTACGAGCAGTACTTC. The full variable domain, completed from the reference TRBV30 and TRBJ2-7 proteins outside the CDR3, reads SQTIHQWPATLVQPVGSPLSLECTVEGTSNPNLYWYRQAAGRGLQLLFYSVGIGQISSEVPQNLSASRPQDRQFILSSKKLLLSDSGFYLCAWGGRGWRSYEQYFGPGTRLTVT.